Presented here are 30 T cell receptor beta chains from one specimen sequenced in a study of cytomegalovirus exposure and HLA in healthy donors. PCR involved 60 Vbeta and 13 Jbeta primers. Sequencing was performed with immunoSEQ multiplex PCR; in TCRdb, only in-frame clones are kept and a portion is missing. The table includes 80,000 or so clones, roughly 65% detected once. Sequencing used PBMCs. These TCRs come from a male donor in good health and CMV-seropositive.

This clone was detected only a few times. The V and J genes are TRBV7-8 and TRBJ2-2; 12 bases align to TRBD2. Per the germline V gene, CDR1 is SGHVS and CDR2 is FQNEAQ. V shed 6 bases, J shed 4 bases, and the junction held 3 bases outside the gene matches. CDR3 length: 15 residues. This CDR3 is CASSTSGGPTGELFF. The DNA for the CDR3 is TGTGCCAGCAGTACTAGCGGGGGGCCCACCGGGGAGCTGTTTTTT.

The chain joins TRBV5-1 to TRBJ1-1; 7 bases match TRBD1. CDR1 SGHRS and CDR2 YFSETQ come from the germline V gene. The V and J ends lost 4 bases and 0 bases, in that order; junction bases with no gene match: 9. The CDR3 has 16 amino acids. The CDR3 sequence: CASSGGLGQMNTEAFF. The CDR3 nucleotides read TGCGCCAGCAGCGGAGGACTGGGACAGATGAACACTGAAGCTTTCTTT.

This clone was seen a few times. The sample contains more than one DNA sequence encoding this CDR3. The CDR3 loop is CASSYLGRQGGEQYF. CDR3 bases: TGTGCCAGCAGTTACCTGGGTAGGCAGGGTGGAGAGCAGTACTTC. The V and J genes are TRBV6-5 and TRBJ2-7, with D perhaps TRBD1 (5 bases). Trimming cost V 2 bases and J 7 bases, with 18 bases left between them. The germline CDR1 and CDR2 sequences are MNHEY and SVGAGI. The CDR3 totals 15 residues.

The chain uses TRBV11-3 and TRBJ2-5, with 8 bases matching TRBD1. V lost 1 base, J lost 6 bases, and 7 bases stayed unmatched. Per germline, CDR1 SGHNT and CDR2 YENEEA. The CDR3 runs 15 residues. CDR3 bases: TGTGCCAGCAGCTTAGGGCGACAGGGGTATCAGACCCAGTACTTC. It encodes CASSLGRQGYQTQYF.

The V gene is TRBV27, the J gene TRBJ2-3; D is possibly TRBD1 (8 bases). The CDR3 contains 16 residues. V shed 7 bases and J shed 6 bases, with 23 bases lying between them. CDR1 MNHEY and CDR2 SMNVEV come from the germline V gene (reference sequence). This CDR3 reads CASTLGGGQGADTQYF. The CDR3 nucleotides are TGTGCCAGCACCCTTGGGGGAGGGCAGGGGGCGGATACGCAGTATTTT.

This clone was observed a few times. This chain connects TRBV13 to TRBJ1-1; D is undetermined. This CDR3 contains 14 residues. Germline CDR1 is PRHDT and CDR2 is FYEKMQ (reference sequence). V lost 1 base, J lost 2 bases, and 8 bases lay in between. The CDR3 reads CASSLEGGNTEAFF. Written as DNA, the CDR3 is TGTGCCAGCAGCTTAGAAGGAGGCAACACTGAAGCTTTCTTT.

The rearrangement joins TRBV6-4 to TRBJ2-5, with 7 nucleotides matching TRBD1. The CDR3 runs 15 residues. The germline V gene encodes CDR1 MRHNA and CDR2 SNTAGT. V dropped 3 bases and J dropped 5; count of bases not matched to a gene: 9. As DNA, the CDR3 is TGTGCCAGCAGTGAAGGGGGCCGCCCAAGTGAGACCCAGTACTTC. It is translated as CASSEGGRPSETQYF.

The gene calls are TRBV29-1 and TRBJ1-2, with 7 bases fitting TRBD1. This CDR3 spans 11 amino acids. CDR1 is SQVTM, CDR2 ANQGSEA, per germline. Trimming at V came to 7 bases and at J to 7 bases, leaving 6 bases not matched to a gene. CDR3 nucleotide sequence: TGCAGCGGACAGGGACCCTCTGGCTACACCTTC. This translates into CSGQGPSGYTF.

The table lists this clone with a few counts. The chain combines TRBV6-1 with TRBJ2-5, with TRBD1 matching 8 bases. This CDR3 spans 15 amino acids. Trimming at V came to 7 bases and at J to 4 bases, leaving 11 bases not matched to a gene. The germline V gene encodes CDR1 MNHNS and CDR2 SASEGT. CDR3 nucleotide sequence: TGTGCCAGCACCGATGGGGTCAGGGGGCTAGAGACCCAGTACTTC. Residues: CASTDGVRGLETQYF.

This clone was detected many times. This chain connects TRBV21-1 to TRBJ1-5. TRBV21-1 is listed as a pseudogene. The CDR3 contains 18 residues. This chain's CDR3 is CASSKGPWRFYSNQPQHF. The DNA of the CDR3 is TGTGCCAGCAGCAAAGGTCCGTGGAGGTTCTATAGCAATCAGCCCCAGCATTTT.

Only a few counts were recorded for this clone. The chain has TRBV19 and TRBJ2-1; 9 nucleotides match TRBD1. Trimming cost V 2 bases and J 8 bases; bases outside gene matches: 7. The CDR3 contains 15 residues. Germline V lookup: CDR1 LNHDA, CDR2 SQIVND (reference sequence). CDR3 nucleotide sequence: TGTGCCAGTAGTATATCTGGGACAGGGATGCATGAGCAGTTCTTC. Its protein product is CASSISGTGMHEQFF. The entire variable domain, with the rest obtained from reference TRBV19 and TRBJ2-1, is as follows: DGGITQSPKYLFRKEGQNVTLSCEQNLNHDAMYWYRQDPGQGLRLIYYSQIVNDFQKGDIAEGYSVSREKKESFPLTVTSAQKNPTAFYLCASSISGTGMHEQFFGPGTRLTVL.

The V call is TRBV28, the J call TRBJ2-1; 9 nucleotides agree with TRBD1. Germline V gene sequence: CDR1 MDHEN, CDR2 SYDVKM. The V gene end was trimmed by 3 bases and the J gene end by 9 bases; junction bases not matched to a gene: 9. The CDR3 extends over 15 amino acids. Here the CDR3 reads CASSFLQGAIGEQFF. DNA of the CDR3: TGTGCCAGCAGTTTCCTACAGGGGGCAATAGGTGAGCAGTTCTTC.

The J gene is TRBJ2-1, the V gene TRBV2; 10 bases match TRBD2. CDR1 SNHLY and CDR2 FYNNEI come from the germline V gene. V lost 4 bases and J lost 9; bases outside the gene matches: 9. CDR3 length: 15 amino acids. CDR3 in DNA: TGTGCCAGCAGTGGGAGCGGGGGGGCCATAAGTGAGCAGTTCTTC. Residues: CASSGSGGAISEQFF.

This clone was seen just once. The V gene is TRBV27, the J gene TRBJ1-4; TRBD1 aligns across 8 bases. V was clipped by 6 bases and J by 8 bases; unmatched bases: 11. The CDR3 is 15 amino acids. Germline values: CDR1 MNHEY, CDR2 SMNVEV (reference sequence). CDR3 nucleotide sequence: TGTGCCAGCAGCCCGACCGGGACAGGCCGGGAAAAACTGTTTTTT. Its translation is CASSPTGTGREKLFF.

This clone appeared a few times. The V and J genes are TRBV18 and TRBJ1-1; perhaps TRBD1 as D (5 bases). The CDR3 is 14 amino acids. CDR1 is KGHSH and CDR2 is LQKENI in the germline V gene. Trimming stripped 5 bases from V and 2 bases from J, with 12 bases between. CDR3 residues: CASSDSQGNTEAFF. The CDR3 DNA reads as TGTGCCAGCTCAGATAGCCAGGGTAACACTGAAGCTTTCTTT.

The chain joins TRBV19 to TRBJ2-2, with D possibly being TRBD1 (6 bases). Germline V gene data show CDR1 as LNHDA and CDR2 as SQIVND (reference sequence). V was cut by 3 bases and J by 4 bases, with 18 bases left in between. The CDR3 length is 17 residues. CDR3 nucleotide sequence: TGTGCCAGTAGTATCCCTCTACAGGGCCTCCCCACCGGGGAGCTGTTTTTT. It translates to CASSIPLQGLPTGELFF.

The chain carries TRBV29-1 and TRBJ1-1, with 7 bases fitting TRBD1. The CDR3 is 16 amino acids. Germline V CDR1 and CDR2: SQVTM, ANQGSEA. V trimming: 4 bases; J trimming: 0 bases; junction bases outside the gene matches: 11. The CDR3: CSVGDRINPMNTEAFF. In DNA form, the CDR3 reads TGCAGCGTTGGGGACAGAATTAACCCCATGAACACTGAAGCTTTCTTT.

This clone has a handful of counts. V is TRBV7-3 and J is TRBJ2-7; D not certain. In germline, CDR1 is SGHTA, CDR2 FQGTGA. The CDR3 is made up of 14 amino acids. The ends were cut back, 6 bases at V and 5 bases at J, with 17 bases in the middle. DNA of the CDR3: TGTGCCAGCAGTCCCGGAATAGCTACTGACGAGCAGTACTTC. Residues: CASSPGIATDEQYF.

The chain links TRBV30 to TRBJ1-1; tentatively, D is TRBD1 (5 bases). Germline CDR1 reads GTSNPN; CDR2 reads SVGIG (reference sequence). The CDR3 runs 14 residues. V was shortened by 5 bases and J by 4 bases, with 17 bases between the two germline ends. DNA of the CDR3: TGTGCCTGGGGCGCCGTGGCGCAGGGCACTGAAGCTTTCTTT. Encoded protein: CAWGAVAQGTEAFF.

The V call is TRBV7-2, the J call TRBJ2-7; 8 nucleotides line up with TRBD2. The CDR3 contains 14 residues. J was trimmed by 4 bases and V by 1 base; bases with no gene match: 3. Germline lookup yields CDR1 SGHTA and CDR2 FQGNSA. The CDR3 sequence: CASSLGRGVYEQYF. The DNA of the CDR3 is TGTGCCAGCAGCTTAGGGCGGGGGGTTTACGAGCAGTACTTC.

The gene calls are TRBV19 and TRBJ2-5; possible D gene TRBD2, 6 bases. The length of the CDR3 is 15 residues. The V and J ends lost 5 bases and 6 bases respectively, with 19 bases between them. Germline loops: CDR1 LNHDA, CDR2 SQIVND (reference sequence). The CDR3 DNA reads TGTGCCAGTAGTTCCCACATGGAGGGCCGGAAGACCCAGTACTTC. It translates to CASSSHMEGRKTQYF.

The chain combines TRBV4-1 with TRBJ2-5; 7 bases map to TRBD2. Germline CDR1 is MGHRA and CDR2 is YSYEKL. Unmatched junction bases numbered 5, after V lost 0 bases and J lost 4 bases. The CDR3 is 15 residues long. The chain's CDR3 is CASSQDQSGVETQYF. CDR3 nucleotide sequence: TGCGCCAGCAGCCAAGATCAGAGCGGGGTAGAGACCCAGTACTTC.

This clone has just a few counts. The chain employs TRBV7-2 and TRBJ1-2; D is perhaps TRBD1 (5 bases). CDR3 length: 16 amino acids. CDR1 SGHTA and CDR2 FQGNSA come from the germline V gene. The V gene lost 5 bases and the J gene lost 2 bases, with 18 bases spanning the gap. The CDR3, as DNA: TGTGCCAGCAGCGGGGGGTCCGGGAAAGTGAACTATGGCTACACCTTC. As protein: CASSGGSGKVNYGYTF.

V usage is TRBV20-1 and J usage is TRBJ2-7; D call uncertain. Germline CDR1 reads DFQATT; CDR2 reads SNEGSKA (reference sequence). V lost 7 bases to trimming and J lost 2 bases, with 9 bases between them. The CDR3 is 11 residues long. The CDR3 nucleotides are TGCAGTGTCGGCGGTCCCTACGAGCAGTACTTC. Protein product: CSVGGPYEQYF.

This clone came up a few times. CDR3 nucleotide sequence: TGTGCCAGCAGCCTTGGAGGGACAGGGCTTAATGAGCAGTTCTTC. Translating it yields CASSLGGTGLNEQFF. The chain is built from TRBV7-8 and TRBJ2-1, with TRBD1 identical over 9 bases. Per germline, CDR1 SGHVS and CDR2 FQNEAQ. With V trimmed by 5 bases and J by 7 bases, 9 bases remained unmatched. This CDR3 comprises 15 residues.

The sample holds a few counts of this clone. V gene TRBV2 combines with J gene TRBJ2-7; tentative D call: TRBD1 (6 bases). Trimming pared 4 bases from V and 3 bases from J, leaving 10 bases between. Germline CDR1 SNHLY, CDR2 FYNNEI. The CDR3 runs to 13 residues. This chain's CDR3 is CASSVIGGYEQYF. Here the CDR3 DNA reads TGTGCCAGCAGTGTGATAGGGGGCTACGAGCAGTACTTC.

The gene calls are TRBV29-1 and TRBJ2-5; 10 bases line up with TRBD2. The CDR3 is 12 residues long. Germline-derived CDR1 and CDR2 are SQVTM and ANQGSEA. Trimming took 6 bases from V and 3 from J; bases not matched to a gene: 1. CDR3 nucleotides: TGCAGCGTAACTAGCGGGGAAGAGACCCAGTACTTC. Protein sequence: CSVTSGEETQYF. The full variable domain, its missing parts supplied by reference TRBV29-1 and TRBJ2-5, is SAVISQKPSRDICQRGTSLTIQCQVDSQVTMMFWYRQQPGQSLTLIATANQGSEATYESGFVIDKFPISRPNLTFSTLTVSNMSPEDSSIYLCSVTSGEETQYFGPGTRLLVL.

The gene calls are TRBV7-2 and TRBJ1-4; tentative D call: TRBD1 (5 bases). The germline gives CDR1 SGHTA, CDR2 FQGNSA. V was cut by 5 bases and J by 8 bases, with 18 bases left in between. The CDR3 has 15 amino acids. The CDR3 protein is CASSQIWRGEEKLFF. The CDR3 nucleotides are TGTGCCAGCAGCCAAATCTGGCGGGGGGAAGAAAAACTGTTTTTT.

The chain combines TRBV29-1 with TRBJ2-5; D is undetermined. The CDR3 spans 15 residues. Trimming stripped 2 bases from V and 1 base from J, with 14 bases between. CDR1 SQVTM and CDR2 ANQGSEA come from the germline V gene. The CDR3 nucleotides are TGCAGCGTTGAATGGCCACGCCTCTCCCAAGAGACCCAGTACTTC. It specifies CSVEWPRLSQETQYF.

The V gene is TRBV7-6, the J gene TRBJ1-1; 9 bases fit TRBD1. The V segment lost 5 bases and the J segment 4 bases; nucleotides outside the gene matches: 5. Per germline, CDR1 SGHVS and CDR2 FNYEAQ. CDR3 size: 14 residues. Here the CDR3 reads CASSTGQGGTEAFF. Written as DNA, the CDR3 is TGTGCCAGCAGCACGGGACAGGGAGGCACTGAAGCTTTCTTT.